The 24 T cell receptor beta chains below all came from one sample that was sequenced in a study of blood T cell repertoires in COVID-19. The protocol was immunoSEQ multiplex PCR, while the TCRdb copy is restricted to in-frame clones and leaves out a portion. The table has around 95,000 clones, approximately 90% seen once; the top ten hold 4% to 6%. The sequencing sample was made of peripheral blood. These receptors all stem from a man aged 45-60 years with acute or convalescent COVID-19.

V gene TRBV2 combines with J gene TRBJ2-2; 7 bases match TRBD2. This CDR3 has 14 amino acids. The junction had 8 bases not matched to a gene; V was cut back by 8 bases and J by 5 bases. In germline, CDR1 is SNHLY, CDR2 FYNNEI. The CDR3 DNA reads TGTGCCAGCCGACCCCGACTAGCTACCGGGGAGCTGTTTTTT. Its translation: CASRPRLATGELFF.

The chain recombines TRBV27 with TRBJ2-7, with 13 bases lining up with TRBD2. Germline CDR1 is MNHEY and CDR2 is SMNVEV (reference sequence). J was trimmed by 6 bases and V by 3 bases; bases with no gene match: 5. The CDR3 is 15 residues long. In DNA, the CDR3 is TGTGCCAGCAGTTTCTGGACTAGCGGGAGCGGCGAGCAGTACTTC. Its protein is CASSFWTSGSGEQYF.

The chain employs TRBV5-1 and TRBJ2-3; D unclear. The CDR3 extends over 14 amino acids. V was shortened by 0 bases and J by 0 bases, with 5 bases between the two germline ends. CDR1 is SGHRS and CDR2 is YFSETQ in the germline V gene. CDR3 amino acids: CASSLGASTDTQYF. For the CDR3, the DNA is TGCGCCAGCAGCTTGGGGGCTAGCACAGATACGCAGTATTTT.

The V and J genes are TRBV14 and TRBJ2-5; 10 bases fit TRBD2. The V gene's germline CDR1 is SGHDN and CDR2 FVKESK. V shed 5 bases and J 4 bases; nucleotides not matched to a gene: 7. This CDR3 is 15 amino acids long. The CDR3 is CASSILAGERETQYF. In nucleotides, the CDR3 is TGTGCCAGCAGCATTCTAGCGGGAGAAAGAGAGACCCAGTACTTC.

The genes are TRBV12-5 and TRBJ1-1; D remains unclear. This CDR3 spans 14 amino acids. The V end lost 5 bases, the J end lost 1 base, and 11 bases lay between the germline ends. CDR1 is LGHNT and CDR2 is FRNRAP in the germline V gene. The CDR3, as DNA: TGTGCTAGTGGTCCCAGAGCGGGGAACACTGAAGCTTTCTTT. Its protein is CASGPRAGNTEAFF.

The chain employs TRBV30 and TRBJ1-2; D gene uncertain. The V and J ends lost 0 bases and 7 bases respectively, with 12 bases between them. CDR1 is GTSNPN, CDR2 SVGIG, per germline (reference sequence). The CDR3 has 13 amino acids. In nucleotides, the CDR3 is TGTGCCTGGAGTGTACCGCCCGGGGTTGGCTACACCTTC. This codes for CAWSVPPGVGYTF.

The CDR3 is CASSGDRGFSSGANVLTF. CDR3 DNA: TGTGCCAGCAGTGGAGACAGGGGGTTTTCCTCTGGGGCCAACGTCCTGACTTTC. This rearrangement joins TRBV2 to TRBJ2-6, with 9 bases that match TRBD1. Germline V gene lookup returns CDR1 SNHLY and CDR2 FYNNEI. The CDR3 consists of 18 residues. The trim removed 4 bases at V and 0 bases at J, leaving 7 bases unmatched.

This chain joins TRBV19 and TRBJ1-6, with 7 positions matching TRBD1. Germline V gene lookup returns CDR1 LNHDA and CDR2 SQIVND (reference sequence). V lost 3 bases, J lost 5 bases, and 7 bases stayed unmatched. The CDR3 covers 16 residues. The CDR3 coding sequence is TGTGCCAGTAGTATTCTTGAGGGACAGAATAATTCACCCCTCCACTTT. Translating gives CASSILEGQNNSPLHF.

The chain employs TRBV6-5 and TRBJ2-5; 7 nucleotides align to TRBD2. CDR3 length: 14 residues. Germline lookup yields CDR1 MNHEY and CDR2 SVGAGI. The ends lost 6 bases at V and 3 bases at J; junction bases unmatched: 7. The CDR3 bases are TGTGCCAGCAGCTTAGCCGGACTAGAAGAGACCCAGTACTTC. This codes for CASSLAGLEETQYF.

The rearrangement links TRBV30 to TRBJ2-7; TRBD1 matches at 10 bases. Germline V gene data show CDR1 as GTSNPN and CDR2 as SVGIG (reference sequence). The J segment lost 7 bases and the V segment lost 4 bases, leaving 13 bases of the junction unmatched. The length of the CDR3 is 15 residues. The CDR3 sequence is CAWTTGGTGAGEQYF. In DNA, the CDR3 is TGTGCCTGGACCACCGGCGGGACAGGGGCTGGAGAGCAGTACTTC. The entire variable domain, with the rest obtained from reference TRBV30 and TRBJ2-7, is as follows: SQTIHQWPATLVQPVGSPLSLECTVEGTSNPNLYWYRQAAGRGLQLLFYSVGIGQISSEVPQNLSASRPQDRQFILSSKKLLLSDSGFYLCAWTTGGTGAGEQYFGPGTRLTVT.

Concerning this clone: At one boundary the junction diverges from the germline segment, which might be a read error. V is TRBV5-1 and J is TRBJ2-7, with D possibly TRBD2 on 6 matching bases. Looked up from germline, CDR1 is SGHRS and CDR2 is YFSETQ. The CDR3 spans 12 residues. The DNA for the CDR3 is TGCGCCAGCAGTCCAGCGTCGGGGGTCCCGCAGTTC. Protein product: CASSPASGVPQF. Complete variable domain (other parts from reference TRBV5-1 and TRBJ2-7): KAGVTQTPRYLIKTRGQQVTLSCSPISGHRSVSWYQQTPGQGLQFLFEYFSETQRNKGNFPGRFSGRQFSNSRSEMNVSTLELGDSALYLCASSPASGVPQFGPGTRLTVT.

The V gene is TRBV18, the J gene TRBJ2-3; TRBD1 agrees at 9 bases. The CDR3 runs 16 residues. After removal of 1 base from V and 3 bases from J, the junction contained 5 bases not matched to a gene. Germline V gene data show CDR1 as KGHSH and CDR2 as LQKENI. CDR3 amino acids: CASSPRTGDFTDTQYF. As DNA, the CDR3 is TGTGCCAGCTCACCACGGACAGGGGATTTTACAGATACGCAGTATTTT.

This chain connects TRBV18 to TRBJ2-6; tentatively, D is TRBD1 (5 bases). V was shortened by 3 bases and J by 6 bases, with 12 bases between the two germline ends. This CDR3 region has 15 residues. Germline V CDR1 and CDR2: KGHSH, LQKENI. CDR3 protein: CASSPPLGLANVLTF. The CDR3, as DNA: TGTGCCAGCTCACCCCCGTTGGGGCTGGCCAACGTCCTGACTTTC.

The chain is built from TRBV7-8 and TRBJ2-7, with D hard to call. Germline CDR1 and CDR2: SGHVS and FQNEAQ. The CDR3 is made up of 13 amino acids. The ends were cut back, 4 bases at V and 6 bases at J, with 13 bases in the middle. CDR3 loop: CASSSHRGGEQYF. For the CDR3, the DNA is TGTGCCAGCAGCTCCCATCGAGGTGGCGAGCAGTACTTC.

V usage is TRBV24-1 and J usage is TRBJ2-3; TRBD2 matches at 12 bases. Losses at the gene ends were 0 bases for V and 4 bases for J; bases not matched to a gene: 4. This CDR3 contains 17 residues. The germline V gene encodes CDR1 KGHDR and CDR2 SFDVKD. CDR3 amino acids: CATSDLQLAGGPDTQYF. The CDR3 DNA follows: TGTGCCACCAGTGATTTGCAACTAGCGGGAGGACCAGATACGCAGTATTTT.

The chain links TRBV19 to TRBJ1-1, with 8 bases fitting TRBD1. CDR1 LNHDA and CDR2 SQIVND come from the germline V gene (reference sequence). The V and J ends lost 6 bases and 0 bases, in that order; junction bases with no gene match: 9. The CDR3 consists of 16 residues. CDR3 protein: CASSGGPGGLNTEAFF. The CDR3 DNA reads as TGTGCCAGTAGCGGGGGACCAGGGGGCTTGAACACTGAAGCTTTCTTT.

CDR3 protein: CASSLEGDTEAFF. CDR3 DNA sequence: TGTGCCAGCTCACTGGAGGGCGACACTGAAGCTTTCTTT. V usage is TRBV18 and J usage is TRBJ1-1; unclear D gene. CDR1 is KGHSH, CDR2 LQKENI, per germline. V was cut by 4 bases and J by 3 bases, with 9 bases left in between. The CDR3 extends over 13 amino acids. The variable domain in full, with the rest retrieved from reference TRBV18 and TRBJ1-1, is NAGVMQNPRHLVRRRGQEARLRCSPMKGHSHVYWYRQLPEEGLKFMVYLQKENIIDESGMPKERFSAEFPKEGPSILRIQQVVRGDSAAYFCASSLEGDTEAFFGQGTRLTVV.

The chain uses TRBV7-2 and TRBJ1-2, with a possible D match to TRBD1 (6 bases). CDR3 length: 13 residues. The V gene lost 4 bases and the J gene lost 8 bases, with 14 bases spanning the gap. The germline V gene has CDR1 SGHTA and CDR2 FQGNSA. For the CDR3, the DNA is TGTGCCAGCAGCTCACAGGGTCTTGAAGGCTACACCTTC. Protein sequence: CASSSQGLEGYTF.

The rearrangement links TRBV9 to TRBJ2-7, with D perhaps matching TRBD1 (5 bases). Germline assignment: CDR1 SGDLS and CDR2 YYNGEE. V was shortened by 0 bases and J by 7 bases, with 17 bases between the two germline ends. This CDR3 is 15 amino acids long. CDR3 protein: CASSVEGAAGGEQYF. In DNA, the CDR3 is TGTGCCAGCAGCGTAGAAGGGGCGGCCGGTGGGGAGCAGTACTTC.

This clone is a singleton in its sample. The CDR3 nucleotides are TGTGCCTGGAGTCAAACGGGGGATGGCTACACCTTC. It encodes CAWSQTGDGYTF. The J gene is TRBJ1-2, the V gene TRBV30; perhaps TRBD1 as D (5 bases). Between the trimmed V and J ends, which lost 2 bases and 6 bases, there was a span of 10 bases. Germline CDR1 and CDR2: GTSNPN and SVGIG (reference sequence). The CDR3 length is 12 residues. The entire variable domain, with the rest obtained from reference TRBV30 and TRBJ1-2, is as follows: SQTIHQWPATLVQPVGSPLSLECTVEGTSNPNLYWYRQAAGRGLQLLFYSVGIGQISSEVPQNLSASRPQDRQFILSSKKLLLSDSGFYLCAWSQTGDGYTFGSGTRLTVV.

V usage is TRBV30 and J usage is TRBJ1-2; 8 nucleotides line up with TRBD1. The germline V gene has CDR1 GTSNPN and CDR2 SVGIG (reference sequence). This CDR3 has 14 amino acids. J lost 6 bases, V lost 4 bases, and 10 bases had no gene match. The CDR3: CAWIPGQELDGYTF. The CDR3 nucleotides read TGTGCCTGGATCCCGGGACAGGAATTGGATGGCTACACCTTC. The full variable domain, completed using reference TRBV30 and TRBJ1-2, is SQTIHQWPATLVQPVGSPLSLECTVEGTSNPNLYWYRQAAGRGLQLLFYSVGIGQISSEVPQNLSASRPQDRQFILSSKKLLLSDSGFYLCAWIPGQELDGYTFGSGTRLTVV.

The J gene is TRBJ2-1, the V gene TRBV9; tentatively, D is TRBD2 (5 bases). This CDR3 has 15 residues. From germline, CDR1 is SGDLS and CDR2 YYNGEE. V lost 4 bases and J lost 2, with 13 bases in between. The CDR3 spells CASSSRTVPYNEQFF. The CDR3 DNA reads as TGTGCCAGCAGCTCCAGGACTGTACCCTACAATGAGCAGTTCTTC.

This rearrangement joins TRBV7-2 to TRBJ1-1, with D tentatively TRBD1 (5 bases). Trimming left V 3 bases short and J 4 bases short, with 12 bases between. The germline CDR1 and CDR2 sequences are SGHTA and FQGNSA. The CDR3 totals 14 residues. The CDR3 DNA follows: TGTGCCAGCAGCTTCTCGGGGCGGGGCACTGAAGCTTTCTTT. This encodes CASSFSGRGTEAFF.

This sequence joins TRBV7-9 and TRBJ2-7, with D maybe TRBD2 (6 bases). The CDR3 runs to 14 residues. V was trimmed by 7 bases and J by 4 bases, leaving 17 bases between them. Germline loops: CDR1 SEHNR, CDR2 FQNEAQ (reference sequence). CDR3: CASTSGELGYEQYF. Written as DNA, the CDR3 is TGTGCCAGCACCTCGGGGGAGTTGGGGTACGAGCAGTACTTC.